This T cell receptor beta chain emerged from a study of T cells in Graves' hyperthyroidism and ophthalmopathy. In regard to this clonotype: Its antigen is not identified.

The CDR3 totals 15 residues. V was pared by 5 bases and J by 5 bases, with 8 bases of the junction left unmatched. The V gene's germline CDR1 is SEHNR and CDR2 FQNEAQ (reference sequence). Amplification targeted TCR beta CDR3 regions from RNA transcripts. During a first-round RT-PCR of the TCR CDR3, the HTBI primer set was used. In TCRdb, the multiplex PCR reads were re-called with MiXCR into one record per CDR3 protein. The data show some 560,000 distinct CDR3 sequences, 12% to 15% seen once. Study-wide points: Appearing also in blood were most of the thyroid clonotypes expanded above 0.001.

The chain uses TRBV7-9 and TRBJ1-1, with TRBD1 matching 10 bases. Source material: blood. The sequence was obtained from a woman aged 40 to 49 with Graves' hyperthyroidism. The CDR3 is CASSRAGTGETEAFF. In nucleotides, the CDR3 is TGTGCCAGCAGCCGCGCCGGGACAGGGGAAACTGAAGCTTTCTTT.